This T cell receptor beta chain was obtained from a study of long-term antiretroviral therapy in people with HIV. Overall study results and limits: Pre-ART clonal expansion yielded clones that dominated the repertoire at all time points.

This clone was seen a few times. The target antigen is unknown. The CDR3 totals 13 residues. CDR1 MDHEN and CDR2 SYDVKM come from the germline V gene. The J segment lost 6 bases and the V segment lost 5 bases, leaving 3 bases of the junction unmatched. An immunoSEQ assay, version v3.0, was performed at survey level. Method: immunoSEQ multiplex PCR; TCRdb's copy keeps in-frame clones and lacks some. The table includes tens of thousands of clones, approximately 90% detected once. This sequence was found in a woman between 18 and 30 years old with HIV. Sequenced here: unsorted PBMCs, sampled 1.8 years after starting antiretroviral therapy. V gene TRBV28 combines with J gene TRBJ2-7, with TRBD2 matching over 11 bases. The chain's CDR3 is CASSLGTSGEQYF. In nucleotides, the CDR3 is TGTGCCAGCAGTCTTGGGACTAGCGGCGAGCAGTACTTC.